The clone carrying this T cell receptor (beta chain) came up a few times. This may stem from a read error, because a much larger clone lies one nucleotide away. Library construction for TCR beta used iRepertoire HTBI primers and Arm-PCR of CDR3 regions. TCRdb re-called the multiplex PCR reads with MiXCR, one entry per CDR3 protein. The sample includes hundreds of thousands of distinct CDR3 sequences, around 16% of them seen just once. The length of the CDR3 is 12 residues. J lost 2 bases, V lost 7 bases, and 2 bases had no gene match. The data originate from a study of regulatory T cells in long-lasting Graves disease. Time point: newly diagnosed GD, antithyroid drugs for less than 3 months. Generation of the TCR library employed RNA extracted from PBMCs. This sample also belongs to another study, concerning T cells in Graves' hyperthyroidism and ophthalmopathy. That work adds: Absence of ophthalmopathy progression within 18 months defined stable Graves' hyperthyroidism. The diagnoses drew upon clinical symptoms, serum thyroxine and TRAb, thyroid ultrasound and orbital computed tomography.

The receptor's source is a woman aged 40-60 years with Graves disease. Specimen: peripheral blood mononuclear cells (PBMCs), collected at new diagnosis, from a patient treated with antithyroid drugs. The chain is built from TRBV12-3 or TRBV12-4 and TRBJ2-7, with 7 bases identical to TRBD1. The CDR3 spells CASKTGAYEQYF. The CDR3 DNA is TGTGCCAGCAAAACAGGGGCCTACGAGCAGTACTTC.